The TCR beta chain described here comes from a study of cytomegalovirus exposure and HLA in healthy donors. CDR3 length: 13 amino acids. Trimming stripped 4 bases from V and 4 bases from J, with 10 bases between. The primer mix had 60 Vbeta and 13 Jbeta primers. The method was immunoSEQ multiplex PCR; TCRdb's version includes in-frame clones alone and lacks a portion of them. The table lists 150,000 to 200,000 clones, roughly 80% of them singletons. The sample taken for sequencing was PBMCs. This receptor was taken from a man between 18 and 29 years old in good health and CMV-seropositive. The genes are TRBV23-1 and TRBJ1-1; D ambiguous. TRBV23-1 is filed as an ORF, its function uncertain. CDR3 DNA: TGCGCCAGCAGTCTCTTGGAGACCACTGAAGCTTTCTTT. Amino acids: CASSLLETTEAFF.